The 27 T cell receptor beta chains below all came from one sample that was sequenced in a study of shared clonotypes between healthy human individuals. Assay used: immunoSEQ multiplex PCR; TCRdb lists only in-frame clones, some missing. This sample yields about 460,000 clones, of which roughly three quarters are seen a single time; about 12% belongs to the top ten. The material sequenced was PBMCs. The receptor set was obtained from a woman between 40 and 55 years old in good health. Some clones in this sample may be carry-over from other donors' samples.

For this clone: Other nucleotide sequences from this sample produce the same CDR3. This chain links TRBV5-1 with TRBJ2-2, with 8 positions matching TRBD2. The V and J ends lost 4 bases and 7 bases, in that order; junction bases with no gene match: 9. This CDR3 is 15 amino acids long. The germline V gene has CDR1 SGHRS and CDR2 YFSETQ. CDR3 loop: CASSLGTSGGGELFF. The CDR3 bases are TGCGCCAGCAGCCTGGGAACTAGCGGCGGCGGGGAGCTGTTTTTT.

The chain couples TRBV5-1 to TRBJ2-5, with TRBD1 matching over 11 bases. CDR3 length: 15 amino acids. Germline-derived CDR1 and CDR2 are SGHRS and YFSETQ. The V and J ends lost 4 bases and 5 bases, in that order; junction bases with no gene match: 7. The CDR3 DNA follows: TGCGCCAGCAGCCTCCGGACAGGGGGCAGGGAGACCCAGTACTTC. Its translation: CASSLRTGGRETQYF.

The chain couples TRBV15 to TRBJ2-1; TRBD2 agrees at 8 bases. The CDR3 is 16 amino acids. The V gene end was trimmed by 1 base and the J gene end by 0 bases; junction bases not matched to a gene: 2. Per germline, CDR1 LNHNV and CDR2 YYDKDF (reference sequence). The CDR3 DNA reads TGTGCCACCAGCAGAGGGACTAGCTTCTCCTACAATGAGCAGTTCTTC. Translated: CATSRGTSFSYNEQFF.

CDR3 in DNA: TGTGCCAGCAGGCAGGGGGCGGACACTGAAGCTTTCTTT. This codes for CASRQGADTEAFF. The V call is TRBV11-2, the J call TRBJ1-1; 8 bases fit TRBD1. The germline gives CDR1 SGHAT, CDR2 FQNNGV. The CDR3 consists of 13 residues. V was pared by 6 bases and J by 3 bases, with 3 bases of the junction left unmatched. The complete variable domain, with remaining parts taken from reference TRBV11-2 and TRBJ1-1, reads EAGVAQSPRYKIIEKRQSVAFWCNPISGHATLYWYQQILGQGPKLLIQFQNNGVVDDSQLPKDRFSAERLKGVDSTLKIQPAKLEDSAVYLCASRQGADTEAFFGQGTRLTVV.

The V gene is TRBV29-1, the J gene TRBJ1-1, with D possibly TRBD1 on 6 matching bases. CDR1 is SQVTM and CDR2 is ANQGSEA in the germline V gene. Trimming stripped 3 bases from V and 2 bases from J, with 13 bases between. This CDR3 has 14 residues. The DNA of the CDR3 is TGCAGCGTTGATGATGGGGGCGGTAACACTGAAGCTTTCTTT. Its protein product is CSVDDGGGNTEAFF. The full variable domain, rest sourced from reference TRBV29-1 and TRBJ1-1, is SAVISQKPSRDICQRGTSLTIQCQVDSQVTMMFWYRQQPGQSLTLIATANQGSEATYESGFVIDKFPISRPNLTFSTLTVSNMSPEDSSIYLCSVDDGGGNTEAFFGQGTRLTVV.

This chain links TRBV9 with TRBJ1-2; weak D call: TRBD1 (6 bases). The CDR3 contains 15 residues. V was cut by 4 bases and J by 6 bases, with 19 bases left in between. Germline-derived CDR1 and CDR2 are SGDLS and YYNGEE. CDR3 sequence reads: CASSLQPGTQHGYTF. CDR3 in DNA: TGTGCCAGCAGCCTACAACCCGGGACACAACATGGCTACACCTTC.

Concerning this clone: One base away lies a much larger clone, so this may be a sequencing read error. Other DNA sequences in this sample translate to the same CDR3. J is TRBJ1-2 and V is TRBV2, with a possible D match to TRBD1 (5 bases). The germline V gene encodes CDR1 SNHLY and CDR2 FYNNEI. The CDR3 totals 13 residues. The chain's CDR3 is CASRMRAGYGYTF. CDR3 DNA sequence: TGTGCTAGCAGGATGAGGGCAGGGTATGGCTACACCTTC.

CDR3 protein: CASRDNSGNTEAFF. The CDR3 DNA reads as TGCGCCAGCAGGGATAACAGCGGGAACACTGAAGCTTTCTTT. The V and J genes are TRBV10-2 and TRBJ1-1; no clear D gene. V was trimmed by 6 bases and J by 1 base, leaving 12 bases between them. The CDR3 runs 14 residues. Per germline, CDR1 WSHSY and CDR2 SAAADI.

In regard to this clone: Only one base separates this from a far larger clonotype, so it likely reflects a read error. Other DNA sequences in the same sample also yield this CDR3. This rearrangement joins TRBV7-3 to TRBJ2-3; D assignment may be TRBD1 or TRBD2 (5 bases each). This CDR3 region has 13 residues. Germline V gives CDR1 SGHTA, CDR2 FQGTGA. This CDR3 reads CASSWGRTDTQYF. The DNA of the CDR3 is TGTGCCAGCAGCTGGGGACGCACGGATACGCAGTATTTT.

V gene TRBV28 combines with J gene TRBJ2-7; D is undetermined. CDR3 length: 11 amino acids. Trimming took off 5 bases at V and 7 bases at J, with 9 bases between the two ends. Germline lookup yields CDR1 MDHEN and CDR2 SYDVKM. The CDR3 DNA reads TGTGCCAGCAGTGGTAGCCTAGAGCAGTACTTC. Translation: CASSGSLEQYF. Complete variable domain (other parts from reference TRBV28 and TRBJ2-7): DVKVTQSSRYLVKRTGEKVFLECVQDMDHENMFWYRQDPGLGLRLIYFSYDVKMKEKGDIPEGYSVSREKKERFSLILESASTNQTSMYLCASSGSLEQYFGPGTRLTVT.

The V gene is TRBV5-1, the J gene TRBJ2-2; D is unresolved. The CDR3 has 13 residues. Between the trimmed V and J ends, which lost 0 bases and 6 bases, there was a span of 6 bases. The germline CDR1 and CDR2 sequences are SGHRS and YFSETQ. CDR3 loop: CASSLEPAGELFF. In DNA, the CDR3 is TGCGCCAGCAGCTTGGAGCCGGCCGGGGAGCTGTTTTTT.

In its sample, this clone was seen many times. Distinct nucleotide sequences in the sample also encode this CDR3. The genes are TRBV6-4 and TRBJ2-1; TRBD1 or TRBD2 may be the D gene (5 bases each). The CDR3 totals 13 residues. The V end lost 6 bases, the J end lost 8 bases, and 14 bases lay between the germline ends. Germline V gene data show CDR1 as MRHNA and CDR2 as SNTAGT. The DNA for the CDR3 is TGTGCCAGCAGCGGGGACCGAGGAGATGAGCAGTTCTTC. It specifies CASSGDRGDEQFF.

V gene TRBV2 combines with J gene TRBJ2-2, with TRBD2 identical over 9 bases. CDR1 and CDR2 (germline): SNHLY, FYNNEI. The CDR3 is 15 residues long. The V and J ends lost 9 bases and 0 bases, in that order; junction bases with no gene match: 5. The CDR3 loop reads CASRTSVANTGELFF. The CDR3 bases are TGTGCCAGTAGGACTAGCGTCGCGAACACCGGGGAGCTGTTTTTT.

The chain employs TRBV7-6 and TRBJ2-5; no firm D call. The CDR3 sequence is 11 residues long. Germline V gene data show CDR1 as SGHVS and CDR2 as FNYEAQ. V lost 5 bases to trimming and J lost 3 bases, with 4 bases between them. CDR3 loop: CASSSKETQYF. In DNA form, the CDR3 reads TGTGCCAGCAGCAGTAAAGAGACCCAGTACTTC. The full variable domain, its missing parts supplied by reference TRBV7-6 and TRBJ2-5, is GAGVSQSPRYKVTKRGQDVALRCDPISGHVSLYWYRQALGQGPEFLTYFNYEAQQDKSGLPNDRFSAERPEGSISTLTIQRTEQRDSAMYRCASSSKETQYFGPGTRLLVL.

The chain links TRBV7-9 to TRBJ2-3; D gene unclear. V shed 3 bases and J shed 2 bases, with 9 bases lying between them. The CDR3 is 14 residues long. Germline CDR1 is SEHNR and CDR2 is FQNEAQ (reference sequence). The CDR3 sequence is CASSFSRITDTQYF. Written as DNA, the CDR3 is TGTGCCAGCAGCTTTTCACGGATCACAGATACGCAGTATTTT.

Only a few counts were recorded for this clone. The rearrangement joins TRBV29-1 to TRBJ1-4; 10 bases are a match to TRBD1. J lost 2 bases, V lost 2 bases, and 5 bases had no gene match. The germline V gene has CDR1 SQVTM and CDR2 ANQGSEA. The CDR3 extends over 16 amino acids. The CDR3 coding sequence is TGCAGCGTTGAACCTCGGACAGGGGGTACTAATGAAAAACTGTTTTTT. Protein: CSVEPRTGGTNEKLFF.

Of note for this clone: A far larger clone differs by one base, so this is likely a read error. This chain links TRBV4-3 with TRBJ1-1; D is unresolved. The CDR3 extends over 14 amino acids. Germline V gene data show CDR1 as LGHNA and CDR2 as YSLEER. CDR3 sequence reads: CASSQRTSSTEACF. The CDR3 DNA reads TGCGCCAGCAGCCAACGTACGTCGAGCACTGAAGCTTGCTTT.

This sequence joins TRBV18 and TRBJ1-2; TRBD1 agrees at 7 bases. The CDR3 consists of 16 residues. Germline V CDR1 and CDR2: KGHSH, LQKENI. V lost 3 bases and J lost 5; bases outside the gene matches: 12. The CDR3 nucleotides read TGTGCCAGCTCACCCTCCAACAGGGGAGGGGATTATGGCTACACCTTC. Its translation is CASSPSNRGGDYGYTF.

This sequence joins TRBV6-6 and TRBJ2-3, with D perhaps matching TRBD1 or TRBD2 (5 bases each). V was clipped by 2 bases and J by 8 bases, with 5 bases between them. The CDR3 extends over 11 amino acids. Germline V gene sequence: CDR1 MNHNY, CDR2 SVGAGI (reference sequence). In nucleotides, the CDR3 is TGTGCCAGCAGTTACGGGGGTACGCAGTATTTT. This sequence encodes CASSYGGTQYF.

With respect to this clone: This likely stems from a read error, as it lies one base from a far larger clone. The conserved final phenylalanine or tryptophan is absent from the CDR3, which likely points to a read error. The genes are TRBV6-5 and TRBJ1-5; a weak D match, TRBD1 (6 bases). CDR1 and CDR2 (germline): MNHEY, SVGAGI. The V end lost 4 bases, the J end lost 4 bases, and 8 bases lay between the germline ends. The CDR3 sequence is 13 residues long. The CDR3: CASSWGANQPQHL. The DNA for the CDR3 is TGTGCCAGCAGTTGGGGGGCTAATCAGCCCCAGCATCTT.

The gene calls are TRBV7-6 and TRBJ1-5; 9 bases align to TRBD1. Germline values: CDR1 SGHVS, CDR2 FNYEAQ. The trim removed 5 bases at V and 4 bases at J, leaving 6 bases unmatched. The CDR3 consists of 15 residues. CDR3 bases: TGTGCCAGCAGCAGAAGGGACAGGGAAAATCAGCCCCAGCATTTT. As protein: CASSRRDRENQPQHF.

This sequence joins TRBV5-4 and TRBJ2-7, with D tentatively TRBD1 or TRBD2 (5 bases each). CDR3 size: 17 residues. V was clipped by 4 bases and J by 2 bases, with 22 bases between them. The germline V gene encodes CDR1 SGHNT and CDR2 YYREEE (reference sequence). The CDR3: CASSPGNRGRSAYEQYF. The CDR3 DNA reads as TGTGCCAGCAGCCCCGGAAATCGGGGCAGGAGCGCCTACGAGCAGTACTTC.

The gene calls are TRBV6-1 and TRBJ2-1; D might be TRBD2 (6 bases). The germline CDR1 and CDR2 sequences are MNHNS and SASEGT. V lost 6 bases and J 7 bases, leaving 19 bases between the germline ends. The CDR3 sequence is 15 residues long. CDR3 sequence: CASSSIAVTGNEQFF. The CDR3 region has the DNA TGTGCCAGCAGCTCTATAGCGGTTACGGGGAATGAGCAGTTCTTC.

V and J are TRBV6-6 and TRBJ2-2, with TRBD2 identical over 10 bases. Germline V gene data show CDR1 as MNHNY and CDR2 as SVGAGI (reference sequence). The J segment lost 4 bases and the V segment lost 5 bases, leaving 4 bases of the junction unmatched. The CDR3 has 15 residues. Here the CDR3 DNA reads TGTGCCAGCAGTGGGACTAGCGCCTTCACCGGGGAGCTGTTTTTT. Translating gives CASSGTSAFTGELFF.

The gene calls are TRBV10-3 and TRBJ2-3; 9 bases align to TRBD1. The junction had 4 bases not matched to a gene; V was cut back by 4 bases and J by 5 bases. This CDR3 spans 14 amino acids. Germline V gene lookup returns CDR1 ENHRY and CDR2 SYGVKD. Written as DNA, the CDR3 is TGTGCCATCAGTGGGGACAGGGATCTAGATACGCAGTATTTT. It is translated as CAISGDRDLDTQYF.

The V and J genes are TRBV27 and TRBJ1-5; D gene uncertain. CDR1 and CDR2 (germline): MNHEY, SMNVEV (reference sequence). V was cut by 1 base and J by 0 bases, with 13 bases left in between. The CDR3 has 17 amino acids. Here the CDR3 reads CASSLFAELHSNQPQHF. The CDR3 DNA is TGTGCCAGCAGTTTATTCGCAGAACTACATAGCAATCAGCCCCAGCATTTT.

As for this clone: This specimen includes other DNA sequences encoding the same CDR3. The chain couples TRBV9 to TRBJ1-4, with D unclear. This CDR3 comprises 15 residues. Germline V gene data show CDR1 as SGDLS and CDR2 as YYNGEE. V was cut by 0 bases and J by 2 bases, with 8 bases left in between. The CDR3 spells CASSVGGATNEKLFF. The DNA for the CDR3 is TGTGCCAGCAGCGTAGGAGGTGCCACTAATGAAAAACTGTTTTTT.